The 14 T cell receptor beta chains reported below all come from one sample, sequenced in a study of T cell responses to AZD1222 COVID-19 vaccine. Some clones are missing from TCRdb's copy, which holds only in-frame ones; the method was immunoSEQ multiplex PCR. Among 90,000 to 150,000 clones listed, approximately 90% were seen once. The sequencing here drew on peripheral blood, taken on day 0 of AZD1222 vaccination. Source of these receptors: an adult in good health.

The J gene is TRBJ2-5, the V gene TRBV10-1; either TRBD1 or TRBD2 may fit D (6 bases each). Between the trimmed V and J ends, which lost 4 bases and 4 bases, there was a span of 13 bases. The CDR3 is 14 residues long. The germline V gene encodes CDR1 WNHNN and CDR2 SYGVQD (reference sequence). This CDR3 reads CASSVGARGETQYF. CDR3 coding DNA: TGCGCCAGCAGTGTGGGGGCGCGGGGAGAGACCCAGTACTTC.

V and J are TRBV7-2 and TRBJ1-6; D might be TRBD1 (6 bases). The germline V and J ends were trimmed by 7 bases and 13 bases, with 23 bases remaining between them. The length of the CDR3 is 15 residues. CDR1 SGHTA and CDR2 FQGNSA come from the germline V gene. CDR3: CASTLVRTVGNPLHF. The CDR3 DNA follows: TGTGCCAGCACCCTCGTTCGGACAGTTGGCAATCCCCTCCACTTT.

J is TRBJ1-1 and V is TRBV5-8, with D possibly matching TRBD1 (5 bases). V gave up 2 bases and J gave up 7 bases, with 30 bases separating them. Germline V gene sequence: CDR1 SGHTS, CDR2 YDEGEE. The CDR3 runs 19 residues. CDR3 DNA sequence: TGTGCCAGCAGCTTAGTGGGACGCGGTCATGTTAGGCTGGGTGGTGAAGCTTTCTTT. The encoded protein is CASSLVGRGHVRLGGEAFF.

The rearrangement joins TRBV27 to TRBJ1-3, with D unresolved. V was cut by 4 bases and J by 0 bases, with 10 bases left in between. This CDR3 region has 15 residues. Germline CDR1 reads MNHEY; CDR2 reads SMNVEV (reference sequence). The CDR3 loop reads CASSSTLSSGNTIYF. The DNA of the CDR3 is TGTGCCAGCAGTTCGACACTTAGCTCTGGAAACACCATATATTTT.

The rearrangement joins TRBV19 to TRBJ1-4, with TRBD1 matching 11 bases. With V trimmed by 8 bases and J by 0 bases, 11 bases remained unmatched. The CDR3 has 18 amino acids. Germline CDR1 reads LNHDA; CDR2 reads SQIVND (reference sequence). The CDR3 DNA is TGTGCCAGTTCGCAGACCAGGGACAGGGGGGCAACTAATGAAAAACTGTTTTTT. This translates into CASSQTRDRGATNEKLFF.

DNA for the CDR3: TGTGCCACCCGGGTTAACACTGAAGCTTTCTTT. This translates into CATRVNTEAFF. The V and J genes are TRBV28 and TRBJ1-1; D ambiguous. V lost 10 bases to trimming and J lost 2 bases, with 8 bases between them. The germline V gene encodes CDR1 MDHEN and CDR2 SYDVKM. This CDR3 has 11 amino acids. The full variable domain, with the rest looked up from reference TRBV28 and TRBJ1-1, is DVKVTQSSRYLVKRTGEKVFLECVQDMDHENMFWYRQDPGLGLRLIYFSYDVKMKEKGDIPEGYSVSREKKERFSLILESASTNQTSMYLCATRVNTEAFFGQGTRLTVV.

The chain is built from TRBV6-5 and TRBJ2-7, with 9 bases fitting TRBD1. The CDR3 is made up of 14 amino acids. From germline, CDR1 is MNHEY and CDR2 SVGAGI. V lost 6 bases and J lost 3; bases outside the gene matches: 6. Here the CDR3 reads CASSKRDRDYEQYF. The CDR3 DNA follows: TGTGCCAGCAGCAAAAGGGACAGGGACTACGAGCAGTACTTC.

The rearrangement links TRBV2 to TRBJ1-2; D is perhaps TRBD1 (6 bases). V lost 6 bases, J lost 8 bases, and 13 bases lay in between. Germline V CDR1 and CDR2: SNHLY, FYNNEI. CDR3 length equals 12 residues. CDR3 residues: CASRATGSGYTF. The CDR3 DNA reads TGTGCCAGCAGGGCTACAGGGAGCGGCTACACCTTC.

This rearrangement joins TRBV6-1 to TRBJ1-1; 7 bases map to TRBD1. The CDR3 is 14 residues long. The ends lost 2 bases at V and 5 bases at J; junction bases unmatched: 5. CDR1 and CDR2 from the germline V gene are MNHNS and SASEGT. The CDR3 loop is CASSEQGVWTEAFF. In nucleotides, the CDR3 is TGTGCCAGCAGTGAACAGGGGGTATGGACTGAAGCTTTCTTT.

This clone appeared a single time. The CDR3 spells CASSGQAGAYEQYF. In DNA, the CDR3 is TGTGCCAGCAGTGGTCAAGCGGGAGCTTACGAGCAGTACTTC. The chain is built from TRBV28 and TRBJ2-7, with 8 bases that match TRBD2. Germline V gene lookup returns CDR1 MDHEN and CDR2 SYDVKM. With 5 bases clipped from V and 4 bases from J, the junction kept 7 bases outside the gene matches. There are 14 residues in the CDR3.

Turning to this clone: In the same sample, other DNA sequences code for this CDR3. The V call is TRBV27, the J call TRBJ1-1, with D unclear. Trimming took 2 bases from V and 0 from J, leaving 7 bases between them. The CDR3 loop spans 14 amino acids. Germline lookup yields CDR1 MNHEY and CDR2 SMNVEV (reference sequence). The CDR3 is CASSLGGLNTEAFF. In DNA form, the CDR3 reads TGTGCCAGCAGTTTAGGCGGGTTGAACACTGAAGCTTTCTTT.

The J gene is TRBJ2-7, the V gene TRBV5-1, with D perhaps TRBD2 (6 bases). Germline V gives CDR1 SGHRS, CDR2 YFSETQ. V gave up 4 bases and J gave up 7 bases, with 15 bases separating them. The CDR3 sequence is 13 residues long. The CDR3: CASSRQTSREQYF. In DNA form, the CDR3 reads TGCGCCAGCAGCAGACAGACTAGTCGTGAGCAGTACTTC.

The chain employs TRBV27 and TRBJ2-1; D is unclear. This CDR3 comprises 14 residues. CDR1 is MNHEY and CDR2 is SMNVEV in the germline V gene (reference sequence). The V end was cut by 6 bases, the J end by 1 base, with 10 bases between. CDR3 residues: CASSLKSSYNEQFF. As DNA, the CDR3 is TGTGCCAGCAGCCTTAAGAGTTCCTACAATGAGCAGTTCTTC.

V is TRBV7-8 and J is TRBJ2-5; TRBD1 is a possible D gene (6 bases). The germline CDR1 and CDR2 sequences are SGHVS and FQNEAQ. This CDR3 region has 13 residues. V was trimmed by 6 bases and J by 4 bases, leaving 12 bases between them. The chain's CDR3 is CASRKQGRETQYF. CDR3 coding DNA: TGTGCCAGCAGAAAACAGGGTCGAGAGACCCAGTACTTC.